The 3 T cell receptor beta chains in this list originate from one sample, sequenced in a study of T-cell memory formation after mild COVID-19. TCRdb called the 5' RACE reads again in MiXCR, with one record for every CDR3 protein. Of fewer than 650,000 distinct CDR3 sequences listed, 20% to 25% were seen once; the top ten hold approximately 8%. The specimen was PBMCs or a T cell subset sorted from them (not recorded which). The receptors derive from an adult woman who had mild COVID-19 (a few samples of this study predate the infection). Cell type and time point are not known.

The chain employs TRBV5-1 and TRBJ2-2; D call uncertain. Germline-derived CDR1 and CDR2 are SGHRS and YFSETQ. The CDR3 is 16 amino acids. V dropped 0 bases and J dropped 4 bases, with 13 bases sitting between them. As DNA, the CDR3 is TGCGCCAGCAGCTTGGAATGGTCGGGTACCACCGGGGAGCTGTTTTTT. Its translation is CASSLEWSGTTGELFF.

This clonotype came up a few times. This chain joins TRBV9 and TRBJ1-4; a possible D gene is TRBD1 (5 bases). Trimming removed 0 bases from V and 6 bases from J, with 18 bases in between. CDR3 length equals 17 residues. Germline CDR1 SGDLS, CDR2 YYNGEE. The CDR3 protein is CASSVGVVAGDYEKLFF. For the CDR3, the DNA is TGTGCCAGCAGCGTAGGGGTCGTGGCGGGGGACTATGAAAAACTGTTTTTT. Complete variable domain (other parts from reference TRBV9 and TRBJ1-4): DSGVTQTPKHLITATGQRVTLRCSPRSGDLSVYWYQQSLDQGLQFLIQYYNGEERAKGNILERFSAQQFPDLHSELNLSSLELGDSALYFCASSVGVVAGDYEKLFFGSGTQLSVL.

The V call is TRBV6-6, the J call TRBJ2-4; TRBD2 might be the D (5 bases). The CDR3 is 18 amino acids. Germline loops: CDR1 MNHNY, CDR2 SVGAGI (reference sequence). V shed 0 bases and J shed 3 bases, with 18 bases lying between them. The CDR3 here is CASSYSMKVGIGKNIQYF. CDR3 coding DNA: TGTGCCAGCAGTTACTCGATGAAAGTCGGGATAGGCAAAAACATTCAGTACTTC.